The table lists the clone carrying this T cell receptor beta chain with many counts. Its antigen is still unknown. The starting template was genomic DNA from bulk tumor, about 600 ng per sample. Several spatially distant biopsies were obtained per primary tumor intraoperatively. The study cohort was described as untreated, and its members had newly diagnosed non-small cell lung cancer. They went on to have curative surgery. The sample comes from a study of immune heterogeneity within non-small cell lung tumors. Overall study context: Histologically, 4 tumors were squamous cell carcinomas and approximately eleven were non-squamous carcinomas. The remaining 1 tumor was not otherwise specified.

Multiplex PCR amplified TCR beta CDR3 with 32 V and 13 J primers. From the multiplex PCR reads, TCRdb called clonotypes with MiXCR, one entry per CDR3 protein. Seen here are under 15,000 distinct CDR3 sequences, about 25% observed once, and the top ten hold over 10%. Regarding the study as a whole: Comparison across individual patients showed largely distinct high-frequency T-cell receptor beta clonotypes. Within a patient, dominant CDR3 beta clonotypes were shared across sites, though different locations had unique frequent clones.

Source material: lung tumor tissue. The receptor was isolated from a man between 50 and 59 years old with non-small cell lung cancer.

CDR3 coding DNA: TGTGCCAGCAGCCAAGGAGGGCACAGATTTGAAGCTTTCTTT. Its translation is CASSQGGHRFEAFF. This sequence joins TRBV14 and TRBJ1-1; no clear D. Germline assignment: CDR1 SGHDN and CDR2 FVKESK. Trimming removed 1 base at V and 7 bases at J, with 13 bases between. CDR3 size: 14 residues.